The rows below give T cell receptor beta chains drawn from one sample of a study of blood T cell repertoires in COVID-19. Assay: immunoSEQ multiplex PCR; the TCRdb copy retains only in-frame clones and omits some. The sample records some 180,000 clones, about four fifths being singletons. Sequenced: peripheral blood. The origin of the receptors is a man between 70 and 80 years old with active or convalescent COVID-19. Each CDR3 is given with its conserved first and last residue. D genes are given only for firm matches. A clone size is listed for some rows: how often the clone was seen (once, few, many), or a class if it is expanded.

>-|TRBJ2-5|TRBD2|16|TRBV4-3
TGCGCCAGCAGCCAAGAACGGGCGGGGGGGCTGGAGACCCAGTACTTC
CASSQERAGGLETQYF
>-|TRBJ1-4|TRBD1|13|TRBV28
TGTGCCAGCCTCTCGACAGGGGATAAAAAACTGTTTTTT
CASLSTGDKKLFF
>-|TRBJ2-1|TRBD1|17|TRBV3-1/TRBV3-2
TGTGCCAGCAGCCCGACCCCTGGACAGGGCGAGTACAATGAGCAGTTCTTC
CASSPTPGQGEYNEQFF
>many|TRBJ1-5|-|13|TRBV11-2
TGTGCCAGCAGCTTAGTAGCCGATCAGCCCCAGCATTTT
CASSLVADQPQHF
>-|TRBJ1-5|-|16|TRBV6-2/TRBV6-3
TGTGCCAGCAGCCGGGTGACACAGACCAGCAATCAGCCCCAGCATTTT
CASSRVTQTSNQPQHF
>-|TRBJ1-5|-|13|TRBV6-2/TRBV6-3
TGTGCCAGCACCCCCTGGGGGGACCAGCCCCAGCATTTT
CASTPWGDQPQHF
>-|TRBJ2-7|-|15|TRBV7-9
TGTGCCAGCAGCTTAGAAGCAGGGCCGTCCTACGAGCAGTACTTC
CASSLEAGPSYEQYF
>-|TRBJ2-7|-|15|TRBV5-1
TGCGCCAGCAGCCCCCCCGCAGGATTCTCCTACGAGCAGTACTTC
CASSPPAGFSYEQYF
>-|TRBJ1-5|TRBD1|15|TRBV7-2
TGTGCCAGCAGCCGGGAGGGACAGGGAGGTCAGCCCCAGCATTTT
CASSREGQGGQPQHF
>-|TRBJ2-1|TRBD2|15|TRBV11-2
TGTGCCAGCAGCAAGACTAGCGGAATATACAATGAGCAGTTCTTC
CASSKTSGIYNEQFF
>-|TRBJ2-1|TRBD1|16|TRBV5-1
TGCGCCAGCAGCTTAGACCCAGGGGGCGTCAACAATGAGCAGTTCTTC
CASSLDPGGVNNEQFF
>-|TRBJ2-1|-|14|TRBV19
TGTGCCAGTAAGCAAGCTATCCGGAGCTTTGGGCAGTTCTTC
CASKQAIRSFGQFF
>-|TRBJ2-1|TRBD1|15|TRBV5-1
TGCGCCAGCAGCACCGGGACAGGAAGGTACAATGAGCAGTTCTTC
CASSTGTGRYNEQFF
>-|TRBJ2-1|TRBD2|16|TRBV5-4
TGTGCCAGCAGCTGGGGACTAGCGGGGGGGCTCAATGAGCAGTTCTTC
CASSWGLAGGLNEQFF
>-|TRBJ2-5|-|13|TRBV5-1
TGCGCCAGCAGCTTGGGGAGTCAAGAGACCCAGTACTTC
CASSLGSQETQYF
>many|TRBJ2-7|TRBD2|16|TRBV4-3
TGCGCCAGCAGCCGCCTAGCGGGAGGGGATACCTACGAGCAGTACTTC
CASSRLAGGDTYEQYF
>-|TRBJ2-7|-|13|TRBV2
TGTGCCAGCGGAGGGGACGGAGACTACGAGCAGTACTTC
CASGGDGDYEQYF
>-|TRBJ1-6|-|15|TRBV2
TGTGCCAGCAGCCGCAGGGAGGACAATAATTCACCCCTCCACTTT
CASSRREDNNSPLHF
>-|TRBJ2-3|TRBD2|19|TRBV19
TGTGCCAGTAGTATGACTAGCGGGGGGCCGCCCGATGGTACAGATACGCAGTATTTT
CASSMTSGGPPDGTDTQYF
>-|TRBJ1-2|-|13|TRBV20-1
TGCAGTGCTAGTCGGCTTATCAAGAGGGGCTACACCTTC
CSASRLIKRGYTF
>once|TRBJ2-7|TRBD2|20|TRBV18
TGTGCCAGCTCACCACGGGGGACTAGCGGGAGGGCCGAACTCTCCTACGAGCAGTACTTC
CASSPRGTSGRAELSYEQYF
>-|TRBJ2-7|TRBD1|13|TRBV29-1
TGCAGCGCGCGGACAGGGACTTTCTACGAGCAGTACTTC
CSARTGTFYEQYF
>-|TRBJ2-1|TRBD2|16|TRBV28
TGTGCCAGCAGTTTATGGAGCGGGGCAACATACAATGAGCAGTTCTTC
CASSLWSGATYNEQFF
>-|TRBJ1-3|-|17|TRBV7-2
TGTGCCAGCAGCCCCTGGGCCTTAAAGAGCTCTGGAAACACCATATATTTT
CASSPWALKSSGNTIYF
>once|TRBJ1-3|-|15|TRBV3-1/TRBV3-2
TGTGCCAGCAGCCGAGGGTATTCGACTCAAAACACCATATATTTT
CASSRGYSTQNTIYF
>-|TRBJ1-6|TRBD1|15|TRBV3-1/TRBV3-2
TGTGCCAGCAGCCAGGGGGACAGGGAGAATTCACCCCTCCACTTT
CASSQGDRENSPLHF
>few|TRBJ2-7|TRBD2|13|TRBV4-1
TGCGCCAGCAGCCAAGGACTAGCTTACGAGCAGTACTTC
CASSQGLAYEQYF
>once|TRBJ2-3|TRBD2|14|TRBV9
TGTGCCAGCAGCGTCGGGACTAGCGGTCTTACGCAGTATTTT
CASSVGTSGLTQYF
>-|TRBJ1-5|TRBD1|15|TRBV7-2
TGTGCCAGCAGCTTAGGAGGGACAGGGGGACAGCCCCAGCATTTT
CASSLGGTGGQPQHF
>-|TRBJ1-4|-|15|TRBV28
TGTGCCAGCAGTTTAGCGGGGGCAACTAATGAAAAACTGTTTTTT
CASSLAGATNEKLFF
>-|TRBJ1-1|-|14|TRBV10-3
TGTGCCATCAGTGAGCTCCTCCAGACAGAAGAAGCTTTCTTT
CAISELLQTEEAFF
>-|TRBJ2-7|TRBD2|12|TRBV25-1
TGTGCCAGCAGTGAATCAAGCGGGAGACTGTACTTC
CASSESSGRLYF
>-|TRBJ2-1|TRBD2|16|TRBV4-3
TGCGCCAGCAGCCAAGATTATCAGCGGGAAAACAATGAGCAGTTCTTC
CASSQDYQRENNEQFF
>-|TRBJ2-7|-|14|TRBV15
TGTGCCACCAGCAGAGACCCGAGGGCCTACGAGCAGTACTTC
CATSRDPRAYEQYF
>once|TRBJ1-6|-|13|TRBV7-6
TGTGCCAGCCGATGGACTGCCAATTCACCCCTCCACTTT
CASRWTANSPLHF
>-|TRBJ1-2|-|14|TRBV29-1
TGCAGCGTTGAAGAAGTCGAGGGGGTCTATGGCTACACCTTC
CSVEEVEGVYGYTF
>-|TRBJ1-1|-|13|TRBV7-9
TGTGCCAGCAGCCCGCGGACAAACACTGAAGCTTTCTTT
CASSPRTNTEAFF
>-|TRBJ2-5|-|14|TRBV5-1
TGCGCCAGCAGCTTGGGCATTCGGGAAGAGACCCAGTACTTC
CASSLGIREETQYF
>-|TRBJ2-5|TRBD2|16|TRBV7-2
TGTGCCAGCAGCCAGCCCCTAGCGGGTGGCCAAGAGACCCAGTACTTC
CASSQPLAGGQETQYF
>-|TRBJ2-1|-|15|TRBV5-4
TGTGCCAGCCGGCCCGGACTACCTTCCTACAATGAGCAGTTCTTC
CASRPGLPSYNEQFF